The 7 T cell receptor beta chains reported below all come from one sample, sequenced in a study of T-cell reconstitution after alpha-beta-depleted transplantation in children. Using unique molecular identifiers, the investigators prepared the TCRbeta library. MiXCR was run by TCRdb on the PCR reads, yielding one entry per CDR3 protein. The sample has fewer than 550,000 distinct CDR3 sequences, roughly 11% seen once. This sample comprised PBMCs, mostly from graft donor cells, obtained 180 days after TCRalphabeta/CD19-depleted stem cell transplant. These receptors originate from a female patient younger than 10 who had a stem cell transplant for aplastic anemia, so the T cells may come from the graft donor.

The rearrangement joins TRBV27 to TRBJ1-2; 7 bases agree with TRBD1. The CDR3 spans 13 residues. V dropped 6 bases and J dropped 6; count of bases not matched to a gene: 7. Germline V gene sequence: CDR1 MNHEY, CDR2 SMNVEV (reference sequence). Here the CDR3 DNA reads TGTGCCAGCAGACGACAGGGAATCCATGGCTACACCTTC. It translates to CASRRQGIHGYTF.

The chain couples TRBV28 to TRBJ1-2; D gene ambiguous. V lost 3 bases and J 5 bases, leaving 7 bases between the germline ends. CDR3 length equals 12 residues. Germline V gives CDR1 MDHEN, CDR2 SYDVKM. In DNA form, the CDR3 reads TGTGCCAGCAGTTTGTTGCAGTATGGCTACACCTTC. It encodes CASSLLQYGYTF.

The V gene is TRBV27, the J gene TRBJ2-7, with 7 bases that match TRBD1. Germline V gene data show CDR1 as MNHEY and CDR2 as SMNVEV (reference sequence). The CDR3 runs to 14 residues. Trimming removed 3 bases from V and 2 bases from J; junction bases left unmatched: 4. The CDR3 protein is CASSFSGQTYEQYF. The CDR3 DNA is TGTGCCAGCAGTTTTTCGGGACAGACCTACGAGCAGTACTTC.

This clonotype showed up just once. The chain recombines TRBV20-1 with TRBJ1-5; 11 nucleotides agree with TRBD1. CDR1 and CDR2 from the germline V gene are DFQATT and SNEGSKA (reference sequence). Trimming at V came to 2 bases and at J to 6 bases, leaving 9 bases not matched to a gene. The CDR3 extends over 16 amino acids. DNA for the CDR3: TGCAGTGCTAGAAGAGGGGGGACAGGGGGGGTTCAGCCCCAGCATTTT. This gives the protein CSARRGGTGGVQPQHF.

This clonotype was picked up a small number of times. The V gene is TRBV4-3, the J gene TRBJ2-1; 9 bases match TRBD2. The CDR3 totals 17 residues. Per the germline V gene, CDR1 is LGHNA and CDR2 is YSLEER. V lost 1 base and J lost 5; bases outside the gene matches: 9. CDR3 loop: CASSQGETSGANNEQFF. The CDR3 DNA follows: TGCGCCAGCAGCCAAGGGGAGACTAGCGGAGCCAACAATGAGCAGTTCTTC.

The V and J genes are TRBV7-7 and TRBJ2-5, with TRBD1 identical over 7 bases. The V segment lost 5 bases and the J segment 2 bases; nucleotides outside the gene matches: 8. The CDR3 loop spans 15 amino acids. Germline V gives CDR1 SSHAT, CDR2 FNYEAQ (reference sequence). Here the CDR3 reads CASSPSLRGQETQYF. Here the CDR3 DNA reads TGTGCCAGCAGCCCATCCCTCAGGGGGCAAGAGACCCAGTACTTC.

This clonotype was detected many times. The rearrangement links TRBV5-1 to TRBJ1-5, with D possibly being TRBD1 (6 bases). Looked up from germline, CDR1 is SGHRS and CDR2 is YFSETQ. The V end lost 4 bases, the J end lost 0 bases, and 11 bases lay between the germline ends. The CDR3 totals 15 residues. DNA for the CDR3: TGCGCCAGCAGCCCACGGACAGATAGCAATCAGCCCCAGCATTTT. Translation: CASSPRTDSNQPQHF.